A selection of T cell receptor beta chains follows, all from one sample in a study of T cell changes during pregnancy in multiple sclerosis. Data came from immunoSEQ multiplex PCR; TCRdb stores just in-frame clones and leaves some out. This table holds roughly 59,000 clones, 93% found once. The sequenced sample was CD4+ T cells from peripheral blood mononuclear cells, obtained before pregnancy. The receptors were gathered from a female donor with multiple sclerosis, enrolled in a pregnancy study. CDR3s include the opening cysteine and the closing phenylalanine or tryptophan. A D gene is named only where the DNA matches it firmly. Clone size is shown for a subset of rows, as once, few, many or a class of expanded clone.

V gene: TRBV7-9
CDR3 length: 14
clone size: .
D gene: .
J gene: TRBJ1-1
CDR3 protein: CASSFEGRNTEAFF
CDR3 DNA: TGTGCCAGCAGCTTTGAGGGTAGGAACACTGAAGCTTTCTTT

V gene: TRBV7-6
CDR3 length: 14
clone size: .
D gene: .
J gene: TRBJ1-2
CDR3 protein: CASSLDSGAYGYTF
CDR3 DNA: TGTGCCAGCAGCTTAGACTCAGGGGCCTATGGCTACACCTTC

V gene: TRBV19
CDR3 length: 13
clone size: .
D gene: .
J gene: TRBJ1-2
CDR3 protein: CASSTEEPYGYTF
CDR3 DNA: TGTGCCAGTAGTACCGAAGAGCCTTATGGCTACACCTTC

V gene: TRBV7-9
CDR3 length: 16
clone size: .
D gene: .
J gene: TRBJ1-3
CDR3 protein: CASSLGWALSGNTIYF
CDR3 DNA: TGTGCCAGCAGCTTAGGATGGGCCCTCTCTGGAAACACCATATATTTT

V gene: TRBV30
CDR3 length: 13
clone size: .
D gene: TRBD1
J gene: TRBJ2-7
CDR3 protein: CAWSLGTVYEQYF
CDR3 DNA: TGTGCCTGGAGCCTCGGGACAGTCTACGAGCAGTACTTC

V gene: TRBV27
CDR3 length: 13
clone size: .
D gene: .
J gene: TRBJ1-1
CDR3 protein: CASGSRGRAEAFF
CDR3 DNA: TGTGCCAGCGGCTCTCGGGGTCGCGCTGAAGCTTTCTTT

V gene: TRBV27
CDR3 length: 15
clone size: .
D gene: TRBD2
J gene: TRBJ2-7
CDR3 protein: CASSSLGLATYEQYF
CDR3 DNA: TGTGCCAGCAGTTCCCTCGGACTAGCGACCTACGAGCAGTACTTC

V gene: TRBV2
CDR3 length: 18
clone size: .
D gene: TRBD2
J gene: TRBJ2-1
CDR3 protein: CASRWDPSLAGRNNEQFF
CDR3 DNA: TGTGCCAGCAGGTGGGACCCCTCCCTAGCGGGACGGAACAATGAGCAGTTCTTC

V gene: TRBV29-1
CDR3 length: 14
clone size: .
D gene: .
J gene: TRBJ1-2
CDR3 protein: CSVEEGSGFYGYTF
CDR3 DNA: TGCAGCGTTGAAGAGGGATCAGGGTTCTATGGCTACACCTTC

V gene: TRBV7-3
CDR3 length: 16
clone size: .
D gene: TRBD2
J gene: TRBJ2-1
CDR3 protein: CASSTGLAGGGNEQFF
CDR3 DNA: TGTGCCAGCAGCACCGGACTAGCGGGAGGAGGCAATGAGCAGTTCTTC

V gene: TRBV25-1
CDR3 length: 12
clone size: .
D gene: .
J gene: TRBJ2-5
CDR3 protein: CASSEYKETQYF
CDR3 DNA: TGTGCCAGCAGTGAATATAAAGAGACCCAGTACTTC

V gene: TRBV5-1
CDR3 length: 16
clone size: .
D gene: TRBD1
J gene: TRBJ2-5
CDR3 protein: CASSRGGTGRSETQYF
CDR3 DNA: TGCGCCAGCAGTCGCGGAGGGACAGGGCGTAGTGAGACCCAGTACTTC

V gene: TRBV9
CDR3 length: 14
clone size: .
D gene: .
J gene: TRBJ1-3
CDR3 protein: CASTGRLSGNTIYF
CDR3 DNA: TGTGCCAGCACAGGCCGCCTCTCTGGAAACACCATATATTTT

V gene: TRBV28
CDR3 length: 14
clone size: .
D gene: .
J gene: TRBJ1-1
CDR3 protein: CASSLTRDLAEAFF
CDR3 DNA: TGTGCCAGCAGTTTAACCAGGGATTTGGCTGAAGCTTTCTTT

V gene: TRBV6-5
CDR3 length: 14
clone size: once
D gene: .
J gene: TRBJ1-1
CDR3 protein: CASSRQVGMTEAFF
CDR3 DNA: TGTGCCAGCAGTAGACAGGTTGGGATGACTGAAGCTTTCTTT

V gene: TRBV5-5
CDR3 length: 13
clone size: .
D gene: .
J gene: TRBJ2-7
CDR3 protein: CASSTYQGYEQYF
CDR3 DNA: TGTGCCAGCAGCACGTATCAGGGTTACGAGCAGTACTTC

V gene: TRBV7-9
CDR3 length: 15
clone size: .
D gene: .
J gene: TRBJ2-4
CDR3 protein: CASSLGELTKNIQYF
CDR3 DNA: TGTGCCAGCAGCTTAGGGGAGTTAACCAAAAACATTCAGTACTTC

V gene: TRBV23-1
CDR3 length: 17
clone size: .
D gene: TRBD1
J gene: TRBJ2-5
CDR3 protein: CASSPNRGQLSQETQYF
CDR3 DNA: TGCGCCAGCAGTCCTAATCGGGGACAGCTCTCCCAAGAGACCCAGTACTTC

V gene: TRBV25-1
CDR3 length: 16
clone size: .
D gene: .
J gene: TRBJ2-1
CDR3 protein: CASSGIGRSSYNEQFF
CDR3 DNA: TGTGCCAGCAGTGGTATCGGGAGAAGCTCCTACAATGAGCAGTTCTTC

V gene: TRBV4-1
CDR3 length: 14
clone size: .
D gene: .
J gene: TRBJ2-3
CDR3 protein: CASSQGPITDTQYF
CDR3 DNA: TGCGCCAGCAGCCAAGGTCCTATCACAGATACGCAGTATTTT

V gene: TRBV2
CDR3 length: 14
clone size: .
D gene: .
J gene: TRBJ1-1
CDR3 protein: CASGPRQGKTEAFF
CDR3 DNA: TGTGCCAGCGGGCCGCGGCAGGGTAAGACTGAAGCTTTCTTT

V gene: TRBV19
CDR3 length: 17
clone size: .
D gene: .
J gene: TRBJ2-2
CDR3 protein: CASRPHQGLTGTGELFF
CDR3 DNA: TGTGCCAGTAGACCACACCAGGGACTGACTGGAACCGGGGAGCTGTTTTTT

V gene: TRBV28
CDR3 length: 16
clone size: .
D gene: TRBD1
J gene: TRBJ1-2
CDR3 protein: CASSHPTGTGNYGYTF
CDR3 DNA: TGTGCCAGCAGCCATCCGACCGGGACAGGGAACTATGGCTACACCTTC

V gene: TRBV29-1
CDR3 length: 14
clone size: .
D gene: TRBD1
J gene: TRBJ2-7
CDR3 protein: CSVVTGVTTYEQYF
CDR3 DNA: TGCAGCGTCGTTACAGGGGTTACGACCTACGAGCAGTACTTC

V gene: TRBV5-6
CDR3 length: 15
clone size: .
D gene: TRBD1
J gene: TRBJ2-7
CDR3 protein: CASSPAGTATYEQYF
CDR3 DNA: TGTGCCAGCAGCCCCGCCGGGACAGCCACCTACGAGCAGTACTTC

V gene: TRBV7-2
CDR3 length: 15
clone size: .
D gene: .
J gene: TRBJ2-7
CDR3 protein: CASSLGWAAAYEQYF
CDR3 DNA: TGTGCCAGCAGCTTAGGGTGGGCCGCTGCCTACGAGCAGTACTTC

V gene: TRBV6-5
CDR3 length: 14
clone size: .
D gene: .
J gene: TRBJ2-1
CDR3 protein: CAIRREASYNEQFF
CDR3 DNA: TGTGCGATCCGAAGGGAGGCCTCCTACAATGAGCAGTTCTTC

V gene: TRBV19
CDR3 length: 14
clone size: .
D gene: TRBD1
J gene: TRBJ1-5
CDR3 protein: CASLRQGYNQPQHF
CDR3 DNA: TGTGCCAGCCTCAGACAGGGCTACAATCAGCCCCAGCATTTT

V gene: TRBV11-1
CDR3 length: 15
clone size: .
D gene: TRBD2
J gene: TRBJ2-1
CDR3 protein: CASSLQGLALNEQFF
CDR3 DNA: TGTGCCAGCAGCCTCCAGGGACTAGCGCTCAATGAGCAGTTCTTC

V gene: TRBV6-5
CDR3 length: 16
clone size: .
D gene: TRBD2
J gene: TRBJ2-7
CDR3 protein: CASSYSGLAGEREQYF
CDR3 DNA: TGTGCCAGCAGTTACTCAGGGTTAGCGGGAGAACGCGAGCAGTACTTC

V gene: TRBV28
CDR3 length: 12
clone size: .
D gene: .
J gene: TRBJ1-2
CDR3 protein: CASSLGAYGYTF
CDR3 DNA: TGTGCCAGCAGTCTCGGTGCCTATGGCTACACCTTC

V gene: TRBV28
CDR3 length: 14
clone size: .
D gene: .
J gene: TRBJ1-4
CDR3 protein: CASSAGPLNEKLFF
CDR3 DNA: TGTGCCAGCAGCGCGGGCCCGCTTAATGAAAAACTGTTTTTT

V gene: TRBV7-9
CDR3 length: 15
clone size: .
D gene: .
J gene: TRBJ1-1
CDR3 protein: CASSLEAGQYTEAFF
CDR3 DNA: TGTGCCAGCAGCTTAGAGGCAGGGCAGTACACTGAAGCTTTCTTT

V gene: TRBV28
CDR3 length: 13
clone size: .
D gene: .
J gene: TRBJ1-1
CDR3 protein: CASSLPGNTEAFF
CDR3 DNA: TGTGCCAGCAGTCTACCAGGGAACACTGAAGCTTTCTTT

V gene: TRBV4-3
CDR3 length: 18
clone size: .
D gene: .
J gene: TRBJ2-3
CDR3 protein: CASSQEGPAVRSTDTQYF
CDR3 DNA: TGCGCCAGCAGCCAAGAGGGGCCTGCTGTCAGGAGCACAGATACGCAGTATTTT

V gene: TRBV12-5
CDR3 length: 14
clone size: .
D gene: .
J gene: TRBJ2-7
CDR3 protein: CASGLGLSYYEQYF
CDR3 DNA: TGTGCTAGTGGTTTGGGGTTGAGCTACTACGAGCAGTACTTC

V gene: TRBV12-2
CDR3 length: 16
clone size: .
D gene: .
J gene: TRBJ1-2
CDR3 protein: CASRPPLKGGNYGYTF
CDR3 DNA: TGTGCAAGTCGCCCCCCCTTGAAGGGAGGTAACTATGGCTACACCTTC

V gene: TRBV30
CDR3 length: 16
clone size: .
D gene: TRBD2
J gene: TRBJ2-3
CDR3 protein: CAWSAGLAGGGDTQYF
CDR3 DNA: TGTGCCTGGAGCGCGGGACTAGCGGGAGGAGGGGATACGCAGTATTTT

V gene: TRBV6-5
CDR3 length: 14
clone size: .
D gene: .
J gene: TRBJ2-2
CDR3 protein: CASSWTGGTGELFF
CDR3 DNA: TGTGCCAGCAGTTGGACCGGGGGCACCGGGGAGCTGTTTTTT

V gene: TRBV9
CDR3 length: 14
clone size: .
D gene: .
J gene: TRBJ2-1
CDR3 protein: CASSVATSIGEQFF
CDR3 DNA: TGTGCCAGCAGCGTCGCGACTAGTATCGGTGAGCAGTTCTTC

V gene: TRBV19
CDR3 length: 14
clone size: .
D gene: .
J gene: TRBJ1-1
CDR3 protein: CASSVLAGNTEAFF
CDR3 DNA: TGTGCCAGTAGCGTTCTCGCAGGTAACACTGAAGCTTTCTTT

V gene: TRBV7-3
CDR3 length: 18
clone size: .
D gene: .
J gene: TRBJ1-1
CDR3 protein: CASSLWADSQTLGTEAFF
CDR3 DNA: TGTGCCAGCAGCTTATGGGCGGACAGCCAAACCCTGGGAACTGAAGCTTTCTTT

V gene: TRBV7-9
CDR3 length: 12
clone size: few
D gene: .
J gene: TRBJ1-1
CDR3 protein: CASSLGVTEAFF
CDR3 DNA: TGTGCCAGCAGCTTAGGCGTCACTGAAGCTTTCTTT

V gene: TRBV2
CDR3 length: 16
clone size: .
D gene: TRBD1
J gene: TRBJ1-5
CDR3 protein: CASSKQGVALNQPQHF
CDR3 DNA: TGTGCCAGCAGCAAACAGGGGGTGGCCCTCAATCAGCCCCAGCATTTT

V gene: TRBV5-1
CDR3 length: 15
clone size: .
D gene: .
J gene: TRBJ1-6
CDR3 protein: CASSSGQTDNSPLHF
CDR3 DNA: TGCGCCAGCAGCTCCGGACAGACGGATAATTCACCCCTCCACTTT

V gene: TRBV19
CDR3 length: 13
clone size: .
D gene: TRBD2
J gene: TRBJ2-5
CDR3 protein: CATARGARETQYF
CDR3 DNA: TGTGCCACCGCGCGGGGGGCTAGGGAGACCCAGTACTTC

V gene: TRBV19
CDR3 length: 15
clone size: .
D gene: .
J gene: TRBJ1-1
CDR3 protein: CASSIAGSTNTEAFF
CDR3 DNA: TGTGCCAGTAGTATCGCAGGTTCCACGAACACTGAAGCTTTCTTT

V gene: TRBV7-9
CDR3 length: 14
clone size: .
D gene: .
J gene: TRBJ1-1
CDR3 protein: CASSWGGGSAEAFF
CDR3 DNA: TGTGCCAGCAGCTGGGGGGGAGGGTCCGCTGAAGCTTTCTTT

V gene: TRBV9
CDR3 length: 15
clone size: .
D gene: TRBD1
J gene: TRBJ2-7
CDR3 protein: CASSVGDRGNYEQYF
CDR3 DNA: TGTGCCAGCAGCGTAGGGGACAGGGGTAACTACGAGCAGTACTTC

V gene: TRBV9
CDR3 length: 14
clone size: .
D gene: .
J gene: TRBJ2-5
CDR3 protein: CASSPARALGTQYF
CDR3 DNA: TGTGCCAGCAGCCCTGCGAGGGCCTTAGGGACCCAGTACTTC

V gene: TRBV6-1
CDR3 length: 16
clone size: .
D gene: TRBD2
J gene: TRBJ2-1
CDR3 protein: CASSALGLAGGDEQFF
CDR3 DNA: TGTGCCAGCAGTGCCTTAGGACTAGCGGGAGGAGATGAGCAGTTCTTC

V gene: TRBV11-2
CDR3 length: 18
clone size: .
D gene: .
J gene: TRBJ2-7
CDR3 protein: CASSLEGLQRTSSYEQYF
CDR3 DNA: TGTGCCAGCAGCTTAGAAGGGCTCCAGCGGACGAGCTCCTACGAGCAGTACTTC

V gene: TRBV7-2
CDR3 length: 15
clone size: .
D gene: .
J gene: TRBJ2-1
CDR3 protein: CASSPSSGPYNEQFF
CDR3 DNA: TGTGCCAGCAGCCCTAGTAGCGGTCCTTACAATGAGCAGTTCTTC

V gene: TRBV15
CDR3 length: 16
clone size: .
D gene: TRBD1
J gene: TRBJ2-2
CDR3 protein: CATRPTGTGSAGELFF
CDR3 DNA: TGTGCCACCAGACCCACCGGGACAGGGAGTGCCGGGGAGCTGTTTTTT

V gene: TRBV5-1
CDR3 length: 14
clone size: .
D gene: .
J gene: TRBJ1-2
CDR3 protein: CASSLGQGVYGYTF
CDR3 DNA: TGCGCCAGCAGCTTGGGCCAGGGTGTATATGGCTACACCTTC

V gene: TRBV19
CDR3 length: 17
clone size: .
D gene: .
J gene: TRBJ1-5
CDR3 protein: CASKGPGVQAGNQPQHF
CDR3 DNA: TGTGCCAGTAAAGGCCCAGGGGTACAGGCCGGCAATCAGCCCCAGCATTTT

V gene: TRBV7-8
CDR3 length: 19
clone size: .
D gene: TRBD2
J gene: TRBJ2-2
CDR3 protein: CASSSITLSGTPNTGELFF
CDR3 DNA: TGTGCCAGCAGCTCCATAACGCTCAGCGGGACCCCGAACACCGGGGAGCTGTTTTTT

V gene: TRBV5-6
CDR3 length: 13
clone size: .
D gene: .
J gene: TRBJ2-7
CDR3 protein: CASSSPPVSEQYF
CDR3 DNA: TGTGCCAGCAGCTCCCCGCCGGTTTCCGAGCAGTACTTC